A selection of T cell receptor beta chains follows, all from one sample in a study of T cell responses to AZD1222 COVID-19 vaccine. TCRdb's copy holds only in-frame clones and misses some; the assay was immunoSEQ multiplex PCR. The table shows about 94,000 clones, with around nine tenths occurring only once. Sample: peripheral blood, taken on day 0 of AZD1222 vaccination. The origin of the receptors is an adult in good health. Each CDR3 is given with its conserved first and last residue. Each record gives: J gene, D gene, clone size, V gene, CDR3 DNA, CDR3 protein. A D gene is named only where the DNA matches it firmly. The size of a clone is reported for some rows only, either as once, few or many, or as a class for expanded clones.

TRBJ2-5 TRBD2 . TRBV5-5 TGTGCCAGCAGCTTTCCCGGCAGGGCACGAGCGGGGGTGGAGGAGACCCAGTACTTC CASSFPGRARAGVEETQYF
TRBJ1-3 . . TRBV30 TGTGCCGGAACTGGAAACACCATATATTTT CAGTGNTIYF
TRBJ1-5 TRBD1 . TRBV20-1 TGCAGTGCTAGTTCGACAGGGGTCAATCAGCCCCAGCATTTT CSASSTGVNQPQHF
TRBJ1-5 TRBD1 once TRBV7-2 TGTGCCAGCAGCACGGTAGGACAGGGTAATCAGCCCCAGCATTTT CASSTVGQGNQPQHF
TRBJ2-2 . . TRBV11-2 TGTGCCAGCAGACCGGGGCTGTACACCGGGGAGCTGTTTTTT CASRPGLYTGELFF
TRBJ1-2 TRBD1 . TRBV6-5 TGTGCCAGCAGTACTTCCCGACAGGGTCTTAGTGGCTACACCTTC CASSTSRQGLSGYTF
TRBJ1-1 . . TRBV19 TGTGCCAGTAAGTTGGTCTCGCGGAACACTGAAGCTTTCTTT CASKLVSRNTEAFF
TRBJ1-1 . . TRBV28 TGTGCCAGCAGTTTATCAGTGAACACTGAAGCTTTCTTT CASSLSVNTEAFF
TRBJ2-3 . . TRBV9 TGTGCCAGCAGTATATCACAGGGTAGGAGCACAGATACGCAGTATTTT CASSISQGRSTDTQYF
TRBJ2-7 TRBD1 . TRBV27 TGTGCCAGCAGTCCGACCGGGACAGGGAACTACGAGCAGTACTTC CASSPTGTGNYEQYF
TRBJ1-3 TRBD1 . TRBV6-1 TGTGCCAGCAGTGACAGGGGGCGTGAAAACACCATATATTTT CASSDRGRENTIYF
TRBJ2-7 . . TRBV18 TGTGCCAGCTCATCCGGTTTCCGGACGCTCAGCTCCTACGAGCAGTACTTC CASSSGFRTLSSYEQYF
TRBJ2-5 . . TRBV27 TGTGCCAGCAGTTTATCGGGTGCTTTAGAACAAGAGACCCAGTACTTC CASSLSGALEQETQYF
TRBJ1-6 . . TRBV3-1/TRBV3-2 TGTGCCAGCAGCCAAGGATCGTTGGCCCTCCACTTT CASSQGSLALHF
TRBJ1-2 . . TRBV7-8 TGTGCCAGCAGCTTAGAGGGGACTCGCTACACCTTC CASSLEGTRYTF
TRBJ2-2 TRBD2 . TRBV9 TGTGCCAGCAGCCCGATCGGGGGGGCCGACGGGGAGCTGTTTTTT CASSPIGGADGELFF
TRBJ2-5 . . TRBV7-2 TGTGCCAGCAGCTCCCCGGGCGGGCAAGAGACCCAGTACTTC CASSSPGGQETQYF
TRBJ1-2 . . TRBV28 TGTGCCAGCAGGTCCAGGGGAGACTATGGCTACACCTTC CASRSRGDYGYTF
TRBJ2-3 TRBD1 . TRBV4-2 TGTGCCAGCAGCCAAGTGGGACAGGGGCGCACAGATACGCAGTATTTT CASSQVGQGRTDTQYF
TRBJ2-1 TRBD2 large TRBV5-6 TGTGCCAGCAGCCCGAGAGAGCGGGGGGCCAGATACAATGAGCAGTTCTTC CASSPRERGARYNEQFF
TRBJ2-3 TRBD2 . TRBV7-2 TGTGCCAGCAGCTTAGAGGGGCCGGGACTAGCGGGGGAAACAGATACGCAGTATTTT CASSLEGPGLAGETDTQYF
TRBJ1-1 . . TRBV5-6 TGTGCCAGCAGCAAGCGACAGAACACTGAAGCTTTCTTT CASSKRQNTEAFF